The TCR beta chain under discussion was sequenced for a study of T cell clones after liver transplantation. Notes on the study in general: Migration into the graft, not deletion, may explain lost graft donor-reactive T cells.

CDR3 length equals 17 residues. Germline V lookup: CDR1 SEHNR, CDR2 FQNEAQ (reference sequence). V lost 2 bases, J lost 0 bases, and 13 bases lay in between. This clone was observed a single time. Its antigen remains unidentified. Clones were sequenced by immunoSEQ multiplex PCR, and TCRdb holds only the in-frame ones, with some missing. The data hold tens of thousands of clones, with approximately 70% observed a single time. Sample: CD4+ T cells from blood, taken at the approximately 16-month timepoint. The sequence was collected from a human patient who received a liver transplant. Some T cells may be the graft donor's. The chain has TRBV7-9 and TRBJ1-4; D gene ambiguous. CDR3 bases: TGTGCCAGCAGCTTACCCGTGCAGTCCACAACTAATGAAAAACTGTTTTTT. Its protein is CASSLPVQSTTNEKLFF.